The 9 T cell receptor beta chains given below trace back to one sample, sequenced in a study of identical twins. MiXCR, run by TCRdb on the 5' RACE reads, gives a single entry per CDR3 protein. The data hold some 730,000 distinct CDR3 sequences, with roughly 18% observed a single time. A further study also used this sample, focusing on T cells expressing NK-cell markers.

Sequenced material: PBMCs. These receptors were taken from a woman aged 18 to 35 in good health.

The J gene is TRBJ2-2, the V gene TRBV20-1, with TRBD2 identical over 9 bases. The V gene end was trimmed by 0 bases and the J gene end by 4 bases; junction bases not matched to a gene: 9. This CDR3 region has 17 residues. CDR1 is DFQATT, CDR2 SNEGSKA, per germline (reference sequence). The CDR3, as DNA: TGCAGTGCTAGAGATGATCTCCGACTAGCGGTCACCGGGGAGCTGTTTTTT. Translating gives CSARDDLRLAVTGELFF.

This clonotype turned up a few times. The chain uses TRBV28 and TRBJ2-7; 10 nucleotides match TRBD1. Germline V lookup: CDR1 MDHEN, CDR2 SYDVKM. V shed 2 bases, J shed 4 bases, and the junction held 5 bases outside the gene matches. The CDR3 covers 15 residues. The CDR3 reads CASSLTTGGLYEQYF. CDR3 nucleotide sequence: TGTGCCAGCAGTTTAACGACAGGGGGCTTGTACGAGCAGTACTTC.

This clonotype was counted ten times or more. The J gene is TRBJ1-3, the V gene TRBV4-3, with 8 nucleotides matching TRBD1. The CDR3 sequence is 19 residues long. J gave up 4 bases and V 1 base, and 15 bases lay outside the gene matches. The germline CDR1 and CDR2 sequences are LGHNA and YSLEER. The CDR3 DNA reads TGCGCCAGCAGCCAAGTTGTAGCAGGGGGCGCATTCTCCGGAAACACCATATATTTT. This sequence encodes CASSQVVAGGAFSGNTIYF.

The chain recombines TRBV27 with TRBJ1-6; the D gene is possibly TRBD1 (5 bases). Germline CDR1 reads MNHEY; CDR2 reads SMNVEV (reference sequence). The CDR3 extends over 16 amino acids. The V and J ends lost 3 bases and 7 bases respectively, with 16 bases between them. CDR3 nucleotides: TGTGCCAGCAGTTTGGGGACCTTAGGCAACAATTCACCCCTCCACTTT. Translating gives CASSLGTLGNNSPLHF.

This chain connects TRBV7-2 to TRBJ2-7; TRBD2 agrees at 12 bases. The V gene end was trimmed by 5 bases and the J gene end by 6 bases; junction bases not matched to a gene: 8. This CDR3 has 15 residues. CDR1 and CDR2 from the germline V gene are SGHTA and FQGNSA. The CDR3 coding sequence is TGTGCCAGCAGCCCACTAGCGGGAGGTTTTGGCGAGCAGTACTTC. Translation gives CASSPLAGGFGEQYF.

In this sample, this clonotype turned up many times. The genes are TRBV5-1 and TRBJ1-1; D not certain. The germline V and J ends were trimmed by 5 bases and 2 bases, with 13 bases remaining between them. Germline assignment: CDR1 SGHRS and CDR2 YFSETQ. The CDR3 totals 14 residues. This chain's CDR3 is CASRYQVVNTEAFF. Here the CDR3 DNA reads TGCGCCAGCAGATATCAGGTAGTTAACACTGAAGCTTTCTTT.

This clonotype was counted many times. V usage is TRBV19 and J usage is TRBJ1-1; D is ambiguous. This CDR3 region has 13 residues. Trimming left V 4 bases short and J 0 bases short, with 6 bases between. Germline V gene data show CDR1 as LNHDA and CDR2 as SQIVND (reference sequence). This CDR3 reads CASSRTVNTEAFF. The CDR3 bases are TGTGCCAGTAGTAGGACCGTGAACACTGAAGCTTTCTTT.

This clonotype was counted only a few times. This chain uses TRBV12-3 or TRBV12-4 with TRBJ1-1; D uncertain. V lost 6 bases, J lost 1 base, and 15 bases lay in between. The CDR3 loop spans 15 amino acids. DNA for the CDR3: TGTGCCAGCAGGATTTGGGCCTCCCCGAACACTGAAGCTTTCTTT. Encoded protein: CASRIWASPNTEAFF.

This clonotype appeared a few times. This chain connects TRBV29-1 to TRBJ1-1, with TRBD1 as a possible D gene (6 bases). V lost 4 bases, J lost 2 bases, and 14 bases lay in between. The CDR3 runs to 14 residues. Germline assignment: CDR1 SQVTM and CDR2 ANQGSEA. The DNA of the CDR3 is TGCAGCGTTGTGACAGGAAGTCTTAACACTGAAGCTTTCTTT. Its protein is CSVVTGSLNTEAFF.